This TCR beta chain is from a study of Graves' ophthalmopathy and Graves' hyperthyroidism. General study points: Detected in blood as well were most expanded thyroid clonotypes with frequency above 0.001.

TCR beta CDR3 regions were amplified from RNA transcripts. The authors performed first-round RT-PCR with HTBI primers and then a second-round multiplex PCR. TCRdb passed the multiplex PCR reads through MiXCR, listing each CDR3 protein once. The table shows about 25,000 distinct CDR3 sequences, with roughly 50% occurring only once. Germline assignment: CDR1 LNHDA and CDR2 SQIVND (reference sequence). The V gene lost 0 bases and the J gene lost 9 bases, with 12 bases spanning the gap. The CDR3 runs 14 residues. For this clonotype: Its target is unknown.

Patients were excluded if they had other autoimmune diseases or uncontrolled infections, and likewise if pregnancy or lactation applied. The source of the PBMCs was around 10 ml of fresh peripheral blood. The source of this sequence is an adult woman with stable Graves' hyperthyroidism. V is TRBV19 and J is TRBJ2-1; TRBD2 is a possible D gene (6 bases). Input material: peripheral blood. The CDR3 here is CASSIDHGGREQFF. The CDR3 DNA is TGTGCCAGTAGTATAGATCACGGGGGACGTGAGCAGTTCTTC.